The sequence of this T cell receptor beta chain was determined in a study of cytomegalovirus exposure and HLA in healthy donors. The wider study: Unique TCRs from HLA-typed donors, roughly 89 million of them, were held in an early data release. Notes on the study in general: It was 164 TCR beta chains that were listed as cytomegalovirus-associated. Sequencing likely caused a cluster of highly shared sequence variants. Most subjects' HLA-A and HLA-B alleles were reportedly predicted from TCR beta sequences.

Points on this clone: Its antigen is still unknown.

Trimming removed 4 bases from V and 4 bases from J; junction bases left unmatched: 5. CDR1 is SGHDT, CDR2 YYEEEE, per germline. The CDR3 runs to 14 residues. 60 Vbeta and 13 Jbeta primers were used in PCR. The repertoire was sequenced with immunoSEQ multiplex PCR; TCRdb's copy has only in-frame clones and lacks some. Of some 200,000 clones in the sample, approximately 78% were seen once. The rearrangement joins TRBV5-6 to TRBJ1-5, with 7 bases identical to TRBD1. The origin of this receptor is a woman aged 18-35 years in good health and CMV-seronegative. Material for sequencing was PBMCs. DNA of the CDR3: TGTGCCAGCAGCCGGACAGGACCTAATCAGCCCCAGCATTTT. It specifies CASSRTGPNQPQHF. Full variable domain (rest looked up from reference TRBV5-6 and TRBJ1-5): DAGVTQSPTHLIKTRGQQVTLRCSPKSGHDTVSWYQQALGQGPQFIFQYYEEEERQRGNFPDRFSGHQFPNYSSELNVNALLLGDSALYLCASSRTGPNQPQHFGDGTRLSIL.